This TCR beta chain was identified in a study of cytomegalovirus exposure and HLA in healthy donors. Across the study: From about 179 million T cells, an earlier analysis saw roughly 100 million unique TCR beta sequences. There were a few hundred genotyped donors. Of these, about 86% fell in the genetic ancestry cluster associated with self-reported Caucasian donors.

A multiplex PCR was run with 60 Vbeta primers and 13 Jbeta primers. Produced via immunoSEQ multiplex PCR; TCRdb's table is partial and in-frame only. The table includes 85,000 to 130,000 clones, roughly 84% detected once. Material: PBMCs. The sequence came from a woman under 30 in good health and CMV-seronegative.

CDR3 DNA: TGTGCCTGGGCCCTAGAGGGTGGCTACACCTTC. Translating gives CAWALEGGYTF. The rearrangement joins TRBV30 to TRBJ1-2, with unresolved D. Germline V gene sequence: CDR1 GTSNPN, CDR2 SVGIG (reference sequence). The V end lost 5 bases, the J end lost 7 bases, and 11 bases lay between the germline ends. The CDR3 loop spans 11 amino acids.